This T cell receptor beta chain was recorded in a study of cytomegalovirus exposure and HLA in healthy donors. Germline CDR1 and CDR2: MNHEY and SVGAGI. Trimming stripped 5 bases from V and 2 bases from J, with 16 bases between. The CDR3 runs 15 residues. The PCR employed 60 Vbeta primers together with 13 Jbeta primers. TCRdb's copy holds only in-frame clones and misses some; the assay was immunoSEQ multiplex PCR. The sample includes about 160,000 clones, about 80% seen only once; the top ten take under 1.5%. Whole-study findings and limits: A later analysis linked around 17,000 TCR beta sequences to HLA alleles at 0.05 false discovery rate.

In regard to this clone: Antigen unknown.

The chain carries TRBV6-5 and TRBJ2-7; D might be TRBD1 (6 bases). The material sequenced was PBMCs. This receptor was obtained from a young man in good health and CMV-seronegative. The CDR3 nucleotides read TGTGCCAGCAGTACTATAGGGGGTTCCACCTACGAGCAGTACTTC. As protein: CASSTIGGSTYEQYF.